A selection of T cell receptor beta chains follows, all from one sample in a study of cytomegalovirus exposure and HLA in healthy donors. Assay used: immunoSEQ multiplex PCR; TCRdb lists only in-frame clones, some missing. The sample includes 100,000 to 130,000 clones, around two thirds of them seen just once. The sample consisted of PBMCs. The receptors were sampled from a woman between 35 and 50 years old in good health and CMV-seropositive. Both conserved end residues are part of each CDR3.

v_call: TRBV6-1
cdr3_aa: CASSVLGASYNEQFF

v_call: TRBV5-4
cdr3_aa: CASSLDGAITDTQYF

v_call: TRBV2
cdr3_aa: CASRGPGTVAFF

v_call: TRBV29-1
cdr3_aa: CSVGGQGARAFF

v_call: TRBV13
cdr3_aa: CASSYGQENGYTF

v_call: TRBV5-1
cdr3_aa: CASSWGGENYGYTF

v_call: TRBV6-6
cdr3_aa: CASSPDPNQPQHF

v_call: TRBV25-1
cdr3_aa: CASSVQGTAYEQYF

v_call: TRBV9
cdr3_aa: CASSVDTRSHLNTEAFF

v_call: TRBV4-1
cdr3_aa: CASSQNRDSRLNTEAFF